This entry lists 32 T cell receptor beta chains sequenced from one sample in a study of T cell changes during pregnancy in multiple sclerosis. TCRdb's table, derived via immunoSEQ multiplex PCR, lists solely in-frame clones and lacks some. The sample has 95,000 to 100,000 clones; more than 85% are singletons. Source: peripheral blood, taken in the second trimester of pregnancy. The receptors were gathered from a female donor with multiple sclerosis, enrolled in a pregnancy study.

This chain links TRBV27 with TRBJ2-1, with 7 nucleotides matching TRBD2. Germline trimming cut 3 bases from V and 6 bases from J; bases unmatched to any gene: 5. The CDR3 totals 14 residues. Germline CDR1 MNHEY, CDR2 SMNVEV (reference sequence). The CDR3 protein is CASSFRTGGNEQFF. Written as DNA, the CDR3 is TGTGCCAGCAGTTTCAGAACGGGAGGCAATGAGCAGTTCTTC.

The genes are TRBV11-3 and TRBJ2-1; TRBD1 matches at 8 bases. The CDR3 is 14 residues long. Germline CDR1 is SGHNT and CDR2 is YENEEA. Trimming removed 5 bases from V and 7 bases from J; junction bases left unmatched: 7. In nucleotides, the CDR3 is TGTGCCAGCAGCGATAGGACAGGGAGGAATGAGCAGTTCTTC. This sequence encodes CASSDRTGRNEQFF.

V is TRBV27 and J is TRBJ2-5, with D possibly matching TRBD1 (7 bases). This CDR3 is built from 12 residues. Germline V CDR1 and CDR2: MNHEY, SMNVEV (reference sequence). V lost 4 bases and J 9 bases, leaving 12 bases between the germline ends. This CDR3 is CASSWRGQAQYF. CDR3 DNA: TGTGCCAGCAGTTGGAGGGGGCAGGCCCAGTACTTC.

This chain's CDR3 is CASSYPTSGSYEQYF. The CDR3 region has the DNA TGTGCCAGCAGTTACCCAACTAGCGGAAGCTACGAGCAGTACTTC. The V call is TRBV6-6, the J call TRBJ2-7, with TRBD2 matching over 8 bases. The CDR3 is made up of 15 amino acids. V lost 2 bases to trimming and J lost 3 bases; unmatched junction nucleotides: 6. Germline CDR1 reads MNHNY; CDR2 reads SVGAGI (reference sequence).

The rearrangement links TRBV27 to TRBJ2-1; TRBD1 is a possible D gene (5 bases). The germline gives CDR1 MNHEY, CDR2 SMNVEV (reference sequence). V shed 3 bases and J shed 2 bases, with 5 bases lying between them. This CDR3 is built from 13 residues. The DNA of the CDR3 is TGTGCCAGCAGTTTCAGGGCCTACAATGAGCAGTTCTTC. As protein: CASSFRAYNEQFF.

The chain carries TRBV6-5 and TRBJ2-7; 9 bases fit TRBD2. After removal of 8 bases from V and 6 bases from J, the junction contained 11 bases not matched to a gene. The CDR3 consists of 14 residues. Per germline, CDR1 MNHEY and CDR2 SVGAGI. The CDR3 bases are TGTGCCAGCCGCCCCTCTAGCGGGATGGGCGAGCAGTACTTC. Translation gives CASRPSSGMGEQYF.

This chain links TRBV29-1 with TRBJ2-5; 10 positions agree with TRBD1. The V gene's germline CDR1 is SQVTM and CDR2 ANQGSEA. The CDR3 consists of 13 residues. J lost 3 bases, V lost 6 bases, and 4 bases had no gene match. The CDR3 nucleotides are TGCAGCGTGGGACAGGGGATGAAAGAGACCCAGTACTTC. As protein: CSVGQGMKETQYF.

The chain links TRBV7-9 to TRBJ2-1; D possibly corresponds to TRBD2 (5 bases). CDR3 length: 15 residues. CDR1 SEHNR and CDR2 FQNEAQ come from the germline V gene (reference sequence). V lost 3 bases, J lost 7 bases, and 16 bases lay in between. The CDR3 protein is CASSLDPGMWNEQFF. The DNA of the CDR3 is TGTGCCAGCAGCTTGGATCCCGGGATGTGGAATGAGCAGTTCTTC.

This CDR3 reads CASSIGVAYEQYF. CDR3 sequence (DNA): TGTGCCAGTAGTATAGGAGTAGCCTACGAGCAGTACTTC. The chain couples TRBV19 to TRBJ2-7; D not resolved. Germline-derived CDR1 and CDR2 are LNHDA and SQIVND (reference sequence). This CDR3 is built from 13 residues. Trimming shortened V by 1 base and J by 2 bases, and 6 bases separated the two germline ends.

This chain joins TRBV9 and TRBJ2-4; 8 bases match TRBD1. The CDR3 has 18 residues. Germline V gives CDR1 SGDLS, CDR2 YYNGEE. J gave up 0 bases and V 3 bases, and 11 bases lay outside the gene matches. The CDR3 loop reads CASSAGADRGLAKNIQYF. CDR3 nucleotide sequence: TGTGCCAGCAGCGCAGGGGCCGACAGGGGATTAGCCAAAAACATTCAGTACTTC.

The V and J genes are TRBV6-5 and TRBJ2-2, with TRBD2 identical over 9 bases. Germline V gene data show CDR1 as MNHEY and CDR2 as SVGAGI. This CDR3 spans 14 amino acids. Trimming took 6 bases from V and 8 from J; bases not matched to a gene: 7. The DNA for the CDR3 is TGTGCCAGCAGCCATAGCGGGGGAGGGGGGGAGCTGTTTTTT. Translating it yields CASSHSGGGGELFF.

This chain joins TRBV2 and TRBJ2-7; tentative D call: TRBD2 (5 bases). Trimming took 2 bases from V and 7 from J, leaving 9 bases between them. Germline V gene data show CDR1 as SNHLY and CDR2 as FYNNEI. The CDR3 extends over 12 amino acids. CDR3 protein: CASSERRVEQYF. The CDR3, as DNA: TGTGCCAGCAGTGAAAGGCGGGTTGAGCAGTACTTC.

A single count supports this clone. V is TRBV6-5 and J is TRBJ2-5, with TRBD1 matching over 7 bases. Trimming at V came to 3 bases and at J to 2 bases, leaving 6 bases not matched to a gene. The CDR3 loop spans 15 amino acids. Germline V gene data show CDR1 as MNHEY and CDR2 as SVGAGI. The CDR3 nucleotides read TGTGCCAGCAGTTATTTCGGCAGGGGGCAAGAGACCCAGTACTTC. It translates to CASSYFGRGQETQYF.

The chain carries TRBV28 and TRBJ2-7; tentatively, D is TRBD1 (7 bases). There are 16 residues in the CDR3. Germline CDR1 is MDHEN and CDR2 is SYDVKM. Trimming stripped 4 bases from V and 1 base from J, with 17 bases between. The CDR3 reads CASSSIGGQQSYEQYF. CDR3 DNA: TGTGCCAGCAGTTCGATCGGGGGACAGCAGTCCTACGAGCAGTACTTC.

V and J are TRBV28 and TRBJ1-2; no reliable D call. Looked up from germline, CDR1 is MDHEN and CDR2 is SYDVKM. The CDR3 spans 15 residues. Trimming took 3 bases from V and 3 from J, leaving 14 bases between them. The CDR3: CASSFDGVPYYGYTF. CDR3 DNA sequence: TGTGCCAGCAGTTTCGACGGGGTCCCGTACTATGGCTACACCTTC.

The V gene is TRBV7-9, the J gene TRBJ1-1; D is undetermined. Per the germline V gene, CDR1 is SEHNR and CDR2 is FQNEAQ (reference sequence). The CDR3 runs 13 residues. Trimming stripped 1 base from V and 3 bases from J, with 6 bases between. In DNA form, the CDR3 reads TGTGCCAGCAGCTTAGACAGAGACACTGAAGCTTTCTTT. Its translation is CASSLDRDTEAFF.

This sequence joins TRBV23-1 and TRBJ2-7; D might be TRBD2 (6 bases). TRBV23-1 has ORF status, its function being uncertain. V lost 9 bases, J lost 4 bases, and 16 bases lay in between. This CDR3 contains 13 residues. The CDR3 DNA sequence: TGCGCCAGGGTCCCGGGACTCCTATACGAGCAGTACTTC. Translated, it gives CARVPGLLYEQYF.

The genes are TRBV5-1 and TRBJ2-2; 10 bases are a match to TRBD2. V was clipped by 4 bases and J by 2 bases; unmatched bases: 8. This CDR3 region has 17 residues. Germline V gene sequence: CDR1 SGHRS, CDR2 YFSETQ. The DNA for the CDR3 is TGCGCCAGCAGCCACCTTACTAGCGGGACTAACACCGGGGAGCTGTTTTTT. It is translated as CASSHLTSGTNTGELFF.

The chain uses TRBV18 and TRBJ2-1; 11 bases fit TRBD2. Trimming removed 4 bases from V and 2 bases from J; junction bases left unmatched: 1. The length of the CDR3 is 15 residues. The germline gives CDR1 KGHSH, CDR2 LQKENI. The CDR3 DNA sequence: TGTGCCAGCTCACAGGGACTAGCGGCCTACAATGAGCAGTTCTTC. It codes for CASSQGLAAYNEQFF.

This clone was detected only once. The rearrangement links TRBV23-1 to TRBJ1-5; 7 bases are a match to TRBD1. TRBV23-1 is flagged as an ORF with uncertain function. With 3 bases clipped from V and 5 bases from J, the junction kept 10 bases outside the gene matches. This CDR3 is 16 amino acids long. This CDR3 reads CASSHPPTGRDQPQHF. The CDR3 nucleotides read TGCGCCAGCAGTCACCCCCCGACAGGGCGAGATCAGCCCCAGCATTTT.

This clone has more than one count but fewer than ten. This chain connects TRBV2 to TRBJ1-1; D might be TRBD1 (5 bases). V was clipped by 8 bases and J by 3 bases, with 7 bases between them. Germline V gene data show CDR1 as SNHLY and CDR2 as FYNNEI. The CDR3 totals 11 residues. CDR3 sequence: CASDSYTEAFF. CDR3 nucleotide sequence: TGTGCCAGCGACAGTTACACTGAAGCTTTCTTT.

The CDR3 loop reads CASSLVLAGVSYNEQFF. The CDR3 DNA sequence: TGTGCCAGCAGCTTAGTTTTGGCGGGTGTGTCCTACAATGAGCAGTTCTTC. The chain has TRBV7-8 and TRBJ2-1; D possibly corresponds to TRBD2 (5 bases). Trimming left V 1 base short and J 1 base short, with 14 bases between. Looked up from germline, CDR1 is SGHVS and CDR2 is FQNEAQ. This CDR3 region has 17 residues.

The J gene is TRBJ1-1, the V gene TRBV19; D not certain. V was pared by 3 bases and J by 3 bases, with 17 bases between. The CDR3 is 16 residues long. Looked up from germline, CDR1 is LNHDA and CDR2 is SQIVND (reference sequence). CDR3 region: CASSMISGLLDTEAFF. CDR3 in DNA: TGTGCCAGTAGTATGATCTCGGGTCTCCTGGACACTGAAGCTTTCTTT.

In this sample, this clone turned up a few times. The CDR3 DNA is TGTGCCAGCAGCCAAGATAGATCAGGGGGCACTGAAGCTTTCTTT. Its protein product is CASSQDRSGGTEAFF. The rearrangement joins TRBV4-2 to TRBJ1-1, with 7 positions matching TRBD1. Trimming took 0 bases from V and 4 from J; bases not matched to a gene: 5. The CDR3 loop spans 15 amino acids. The V gene's germline CDR1 is LGHNA and CDR2 YNFKEQ.

The gene calls are TRBV6-5 and TRBJ2-1; maybe TRBD1 (6 bases). Germline-derived CDR1 and CDR2 are MNHEY and SVGAGI. The CDR3 consists of 15 residues. Trimming removed 8 bases at V and 3 bases at J, with 17 bases between. The CDR3 DNA is TGTGCCAGCGGCCGCCGGGACATCCACTACAATGAGCAGTTCTTC. Protein sequence: CASGRRDIHYNEQFF.

This chain uses TRBV4-3 with TRBJ2-7; perhaps TRBD1 as D (6 bases). The V end was cut by 6 bases, the J end by 0 bases, with 9 bases between. This CDR3 is 13 amino acids long. Germline V gives CDR1 LGHNA, CDR2 YSLEER. The CDR3 DNA sequence: TGCGCCAGCAGTAAGGACAGCTCCTACGAGCAGTACTTC. It encodes CASSKDSSYEQYF.

The V and J genes are TRBV7-9 and TRBJ2-2; the match to TRBD1 covers 11 bases. The CDR3 contains 17 residues. From germline, CDR1 is SEHNR and CDR2 FQNEAQ (reference sequence). Unmatched junction bases numbered 2, after V lost 0 bases and J lost 2 bases. In nucleotides, the CDR3 is TGTGCCAGCAGCTTAGCGCGGACAGGGGGCAACACCGGGGAGCTGTTTTTT. This translates into CASSLARTGGNTGELFF.

This chain connects TRBV5-1 to TRBJ2-5, with 7 bases that match TRBD2. Germline V lookup: CDR1 SGHRS, CDR2 YFSETQ. This CDR3 is 15 amino acids long. With 1 base clipped from V and 6 bases from J, the junction kept 9 bases outside the gene matches. The DNA for the CDR3 is TGCGCCAGCAGCTTGACCCCGGGACTACAGAAGACCCAGTACTTC. Its protein is CASSLTPGLQKTQYF.

The chain employs TRBV27 and TRBJ2-3; 8 bases fit TRBD2. This CDR3 has 14 amino acids. Trimming removed 5 bases from V and 1 base from J; junction bases left unmatched: 2. Germline CDR1 reads MNHEY; CDR2 reads SMNVEV (reference sequence). The CDR3 sequence is CASSPGGGTDTQYF. CDR3 in DNA: TGTGCCAGCAGTCCCGGGGGGGGCACAGATACGCAGTATTTT.

The chain is built from TRBV7-8 and TRBJ1-2, with TRBD1 as a possible D gene (6 bases). Germline values: CDR1 SGHVS, CDR2 FQNEAQ. The length of the CDR3 is 16 residues. V dropped 1 base and J dropped 2 bases, with 14 bases sitting between them. The CDR3, as DNA: TGTGCCAGCAGCTTAGTCTTGGCGGGGGCGAACTATGGCTACACCTTC. Residues: CASSLVLAGANYGYTF.

This clone appeared a single time. The CDR3 protein is CASSSIPQGKRSTEKLFF. The CDR3, as DNA: TGTGCCAGCAGTTCAATACCACAGGGGAAGAGGTCTACTGAAAAACTGTTTTTT. This chain connects TRBV28 to TRBJ1-4, with 7 bases matching TRBD1. The CDR3 totals 18 residues. The ends lost 4 bases at V and 7 bases at J; junction bases unmatched: 18. Germline loops: CDR1 MDHEN, CDR2 SYDVKM.

V usage is TRBV19 and J usage is TRBJ2-1, with D tentatively TRBD1 (6 bases). V lost 5 bases and J lost 2, with 19 bases in between. The CDR3 loop spans 17 amino acids. CDR1 is LNHDA, CDR2 SQIVND, per germline (reference sequence). This CDR3 is CASSANSGDSTYNEQFF. CDR3 nucleotides: TGTGCCAGTAGTGCTAACTCAGGGGATAGTACCTACAATGAGCAGTTCTTC. Variable domain in full (rest from reference TRBV19 and TRBJ2-1): DGGITQSPKYLFRKEGQNVTLSCEQNLNHDAMYWYRQDPGQGLRLIYYSQIVNDFQKGDIAEGYSVSREKKESFPLTVTSAQKNPTAFYLCASSANSGDSTYNEQFFGPGTRLTVL.